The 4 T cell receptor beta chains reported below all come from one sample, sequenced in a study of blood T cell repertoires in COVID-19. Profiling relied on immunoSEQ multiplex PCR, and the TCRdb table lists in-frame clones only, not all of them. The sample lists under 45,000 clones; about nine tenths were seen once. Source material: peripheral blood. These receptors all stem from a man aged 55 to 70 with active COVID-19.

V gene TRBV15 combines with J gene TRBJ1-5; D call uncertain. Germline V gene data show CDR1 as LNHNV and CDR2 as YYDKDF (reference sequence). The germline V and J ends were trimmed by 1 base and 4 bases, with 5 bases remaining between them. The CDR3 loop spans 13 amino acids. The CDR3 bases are TGTGCCACCAGCAGAGGCGGGAATCAGCCCCAGCATTTT. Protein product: CATSRGGNQPQHF.

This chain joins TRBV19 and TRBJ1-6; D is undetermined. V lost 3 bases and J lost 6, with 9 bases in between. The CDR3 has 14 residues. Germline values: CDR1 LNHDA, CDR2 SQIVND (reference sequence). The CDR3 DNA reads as TGTGCCAGTAGTATCGCAGTTTCTAATTCACCCCTCCACTTT. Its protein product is CASSIAVSNSPLHF.

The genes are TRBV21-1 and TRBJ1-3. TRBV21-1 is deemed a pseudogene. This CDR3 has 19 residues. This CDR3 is CASSKKREREAPSGNTIYF. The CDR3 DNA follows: TGTGCCAGCAGCAAAAAGCGAGAGCGGGAGGCTCCCTCTGGAAACACCATATATTTT.

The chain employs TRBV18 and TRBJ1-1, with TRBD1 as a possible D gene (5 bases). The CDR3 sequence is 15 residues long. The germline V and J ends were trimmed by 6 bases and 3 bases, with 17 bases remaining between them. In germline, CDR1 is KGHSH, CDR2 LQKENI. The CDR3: CASSGAFRRDTEAFF. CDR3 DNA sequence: TGTGCCAGCTCTGGGGCTTTCAGGAGGGACACTGAAGCTTTCTTT.